Here is one T cell receptor (beta chain) with its context. This entry is derived from a study of blood T cell repertoires in COVID-19. Study details: From T cells, B-cell-depleted T cells, or PBMCs came the material, which was cDNA or gDNA.

Original processing notes: Counts of nucleated cells, estimated from reference gene primer amplification, were obtained. The data were produced by immunoSEQ multiplex PCR, yet TCRdb's version contains in-frame clones alone and is incomplete. V and J calls plus clone size are reproduced from that table; the DNA served to infer D and trimming. The data hold tens of thousands of clones, with over 70% observed a single time. The sequence derives from a man older than 75 with active or convalescent COVID-19. Input material: peripheral blood.

The CDR3 is CASSVTGAGNSPLHF. CDR3 nucleotides: TGTGCCAGTAGCGTTACAGGGGCGGGGAATTCACCCCTCCACTTT. V and J are TRBV19 and TRBJ1-6, with 7 bases matching TRBD1. Looked up from germline, CDR1 is LNHDA and CDR2 is SQIVND (reference sequence). J gave up 7 bases and V 6 bases, and 9 bases lay outside the gene matches. CDR3 size: 15 residues.